This T cell receptor beta chain was observed in a study of spatial heterogeneity in lung cancer. Study-wide context: The donors were 65 to 85 patients with non-small cell lung cancer that was early-stage and untreated. Fewer alpha-chain than beta-chain sequences were consistently detected.

TCRdb re-called the 5' RACE reads with MiXCR, one entry per CDR3 protein. The table lists some 110,000 distinct CDR3 sequences, more than 9% of them singletons. Stated time point: blood at routine non-recurrence follow-up after resection. In each case, whole RNA from tumor, nontumor lung or frozen PBMC was sequenced unsorted. The receptor's source is a male donor with early-stage non-small cell lung cancer. The material was PBMCs, obtained at follow-up.

The CDR3, as DNA: TGTGCCTGGAGTGTACCCGGACAGACTAGCACAGATACGCAGTATTTT. Translation: CAWSVPGQTSTDTQYF. V is TRBV30 and J is TRBJ2-3; maybe TRBD1 (6 bases). V was shortened by 0 bases and J by 0 bases, with 13 bases between the two germline ends. This CDR3 has 16 residues. Per germline, CDR1 GTSNPN and CDR2 SVGIG (reference sequence). Combining the CDR3 with reference TRBV30 and TRBJ2-3 gives the whole variable domain SQTIHQWPATLVQPVGSPLSLECTVEGTSNPNLYWYRQAAGRGLQLLFYSVGIGQISSEVPQNLSASRPQDRQFILSSKKLLLSDSGFYLCAWSVPGQTSTDTQYFGPGTRLTVL.